Described below is a single T cell receptor beta chain sequence and its context. Its matching antigen is unknown. Together with a sample-barcoded 5' primer, a J-beta primer mix was included in a second PCR lasting about 7 to 11 cycles. MiXCR, run by TCRdb on the 5' RACE reads, gives a single entry per CDR3 protein. The data contain fewer than 900,000 distinct CDR3 sequences, around 46% of them singletons. CDR1 MNHEY and CDR2 SVGEGT come from the germline V gene. The CDR3 sequence is 15 residues long. The data originate from a study of blood T cells in healthy people across ages. Findings of the study overall: Across samples, TCR beta diversity tracked strongly with naive T cell percentage.

This clonotype originated in a woman between 55 and 75 years old in good health. The rearrangement uses TRBV6-2 or TRBV6-3 and TRBJ2-5, with D perhaps matching TRBD1 (5 bases). The DNA end lines up better with TRBJ2-4; the J call may be wrong. Specimen: blood. Here the CDR3 reads CASSYRGLGKGIQYF. Written as DNA, the CDR3 is TGTGCCAGCAGTTACAGGGGTCTGGGCAAGGGCATTCAGTACTTC.